Listed below are T cell receptor beta chains from one sample, sequenced in a study of tumor T cells in aggressive B-cell lymphoma. Data came from immunoSEQ multiplex PCR; TCRdb stores just in-frame clones and leaves some out. The table lists 10,000 or so clones, around 90% of them singletons. Sequencing was performed on tumor tissue. The receptors come from an adult with diffuse large B cell lymphoma. Each CDR3 is given with its conserved first and last residue. Each record gives: J gene, D gene, V gene, clone size, CDR3 protein, CDR3 DNA. A D gene is named only where the DNA matches it firmly. Some rows have no size entry. The others give once, few or many, or a class for an expanded clone.

>TRBJ2-2|-|TRBV6-1|-
CASSEEYLPGQYTGELFF
TGTGCCAGCAGTGAAGAGTATCTGCCAGGACAGTACACCGGGGAGCTGTTTTTT
>TRBJ1-2|-|TRBV19|-
CASSMGNRANYGYTF
TGTGCCAGTAGTATGGGGAACAGGGCAAACTATGGCTACACCTTC
>TRBJ2-1|TRBD2|TRBV19|-
CASSITGTSGGSSYNEQFF
TGTGCCAGTAGTATAACCGGGACTAGCGGGGGAAGCTCCTACAATGAGCAGTTCTTC
>TRBJ2-2|-|TRBV9|-
CASSVISGELFF
TGTGCCAGCAGCGTAATTAGCGGGGAGCTGTTTTTT
>TRBJ2-2|-|TRBV7-3|once
CASSLKAGAVTGELFF
TGTGCCAGCAGCTTAAAGGCGGGGGCGGTCACCGGGGAGCTGTTTTTT
>TRBJ1-1|TRBD1|TRBV4-1|-
CASSQGPGQGAPWTEAFF
TGCGCCAGCAGCCAAGGACCGGGACAGGGGGCACCGTGGACTGAAGCTTTCTTT
>TRBJ1-3|-|TRBV7-8|once
CASSLAGSGDTIYF
TGTGCCAGCAGCTTAGCTGGATCAGGGGACACCATATATTTT
>TRBJ2-1|-|TRBV9|-
CASSVGGNRANEQFF
TGTGCCAGCAGCGTAGGAGGGAACAGGGCTAATGAGCAGTTCTTC
>TRBJ2-7|-|TRBV6-6|-
CASSYDERSYEQYF
TGTGCCAGCAGTTACGACGAGCGGTCCTACGAGCAGTACTTC
>TRBJ2-2|TRBD1|TRBV6-4|-
CASRTGGNTGELFF
TGTGCCAGCAGGACAGGGGGCAACACCGGGGAGCTGTTTTTT
>TRBJ2-7|TRBD1|TRBV29-1|once
CSVEGRDRPYEQYF
TGCAGCGTTGAAGGCCGGGACAGACCATACGAGCAGTACTTC
>TRBJ2-1|TRBD1|TRBV2|-
CASRVPGGAYNEQFF
TGTGCCAGCAGAGTTCCAGGGGGCGCCTACAATGAGCAGTTCTTC
>TRBJ1-5|-|TRBV2|-
CASKQDSNQPQHF
TGTGCCAGCAAGCAGGATAGCAATCAGCCCCAGCATTTT
>TRBJ2-3|TRBD2|TRBV7-8|-
CASSSAGLAGGPADTQYF
TGTGCCAGCAGCTCAGCCGGACTAGCGGGAGGGCCAGCAGATACGCAGTATTTT